This passage covers 29 T cell receptor beta chains from one sample sequenced in a study of blood T cells in healthy people across ages. For the second PCR, which ran for 7 to 11 cycles, a sample-barcoded 5' primer and a J-beta primer mix were used. TCRdb fed the 5' RACE reads into MiXCR, producing one record per CDR3 protein. The sample contains 870,000 or so distinct CDR3 sequences, 25% to 30% of which appear only once. The sample consisted of blood. The receptors here all came from a woman older than 75 in good health.

This clonotype was counted a few times. The rearrangement uses TRBV7-2 and TRBJ1-3; D is possibly TRBD1 (6 bases). Germline V gene lookup returns CDR1 SGHTA and CDR2 FQGNSA. The CDR3 has 15 residues. Trimming shortened V by 5 bases and J by 2 bases, and 13 bases separated the two germline ends. The CDR3 nucleotides are TGTGCCAGCAGCACGGGACATATTGCTGGAAACACCATATATTTT. Protein product: CASSTGHIAGNTIYF.

In its sample, this clonotype was seen many times. V is TRBV12-3 or TRBV12-4 and J is TRBJ1-1, with D unclear. This CDR3 is 13 amino acids long. Trimming left V 7 bases short and J 1 base short, with 10 bases between. CDR3 region: CASTIGGNTEAFF. The CDR3 bases are TGTGCCAGCACCATAGGAGGGAACACTGAAGCTTTCTTT.

The chain has TRBV5-1 and TRBJ2-3; 10 positions agree with TRBD2. From germline, CDR1 is SGHRS and CDR2 YFSETQ. The CDR3 spans 15 residues. With V trimmed by 2 bases and J by 4 bases, 4 bases remained unmatched. The chain's CDR3 is CASSFERGGADTQYF. The CDR3 coding sequence is TGCGCCAGCAGCTTTGAGCGGGGGGGGGCAGATACGCAGTATTTT.

The gene calls are TRBV20-1 and TRBJ2-1, with TRBD2 matching over 7 bases. V lost 4 bases and J lost 5; bases outside the gene matches: 8. CDR1 is DFQATT and CDR2 is SNEGSKA in the germline V gene (reference sequence). This CDR3 has 14 residues. The CDR3 DNA sequence: TGCAGTGCTATGTCGCGGGGGTTAAACAATGAGCAGTTCTTC. Its translation is CSAMSRGLNNEQFF.

The V gene is TRBV6-2 or TRBV6-3, the J gene TRBJ1-2; 8 bases are shared with TRBD1. Germline V gene data show CDR1 as MNHEY and CDR2 as SVGEGT. Trimming took 11 bases from V and 5 from J; bases not matched to a gene: 16. The CDR3 spans 15 residues. In DNA form, the CDR3 reads TGTGCCCGCATTCCCCGACGGACAGGGCGGTATGGCTACACCTTC. Translation: CARIPRRTGRYGYTF.

This clonotype has at least ten counts. V usage is TRBV7-2 and J usage is TRBJ2-4; D might be TRBD2 (7 bases). The CDR3 covers 13 residues. Germline V lookup: CDR1 SGHTA, CDR2 FQGNSA. V was trimmed by 1 base and J by 8 bases, leaving 9 bases between them. The CDR3 DNA follows: TGTGCCAGCAGCTTAGGGGAGGGGGACATTCAGTACTTC. This codes for CASSLGEGDIQYF. Looking up the rest from reference TRBV7-2 and TRBJ2-4 gives the full variable domain: GAGVSQSPSNKVTEKGKDVELRCDPISGHTALYWYRQSLGQGLEFLIYFQGNSAPDKSGLPSDRFSAERTGGSVSTLTIQRTQQEDSAVYLCASSLGEGDIQYFGAGTRLSVL.

This clonotype was recorded many times. The chain carries TRBV20-1 and TRBJ2-3, with 7 nucleotides matching TRBD2. V trimming: 3 bases; J trimming: 2 bases; junction bases outside the gene matches: 5. The CDR3 spans 14 residues. CDR1 is DFQATT and CDR2 is SNEGSKA in the germline V gene (reference sequence). The CDR3 DNA follows: TGCAGTGCTAGCCGGGGAGGGGTCACAGATACGCAGTATTTT. Its protein product is CSASRGGVTDTQYF.

The chain uses TRBV7-2 and TRBJ2-7; maybe TRBD2 (6 bases). Trimming removed 5 bases from V and 3 bases from J, with 17 bases in between. CDR1 and CDR2 from the germline V gene are SGHTA and FQGNSA. This CDR3 contains 15 residues. The CDR3 sequence is CASSPQGGMYYEQYF. CDR3 coding DNA: TGTGCCAGCAGCCCGCAGGGCGGGATGTACTACGAGCAGTACTTC. Complete variable domain (other parts from reference TRBV7-2 and TRBJ2-7): GAGVSQSPSNKVTEKGKDVELRCDPISGHTALYWYRQSLGQGLEFLIYFQGNSAPDKSGLPSDRFSAERTGGSVSTLTIQRTQQEDSAVYLCASSPQGGMYYEQYFGPGTRLTVT.

This clonotype was picked up many times. This chain joins TRBV12-3 or TRBV12-4 and TRBJ1-2; D remains ambiguous. V shed 5 bases and J shed 4 bases, with 8 bases lying between them. The CDR3 has 12 amino acids. The CDR3 DNA is TGTGCCAGCAGTATCGGGTCCTATGGCTACACCTTC. Amino acid sequence: CASSIGSYGYTF.

This clonotype came up many times. This rearrangement joins TRBV7-9 to TRBJ2-3, with D hard to call. V gave up 0 bases and J gave up 2 bases, with 9 bases separating them. The CDR3 is 15 residues long. CDR1 and CDR2 (germline): SEHNR, FQNEAQ (reference sequence). CDR3 sequence: CASSLAQRNTDTQYF. The CDR3, as DNA: TGTGCCAGCAGCTTAGCACAAAGAAACACAGATACGCAGTATTTT. The full variable domain, completed using reference TRBV7-9 and TRBJ2-3, is DTGVSQNPRHKITKRGQNVTFRCDPISEHNRLYWYRQTLGQGPEFLTYFQNEAQLEKSRLLSDRFSAERPKGSFSTLEIQRTEQGDSAMYLCASSLAQRNTDTQYFGPGTRLTVL.

The rearrangement links TRBV5-5 to TRBJ1-1; 11 bases line up with TRBD1. V lost 1 base, J lost 5 bases, and 7 bases stayed unmatched. This CDR3 contains 16 residues. Germline CDR1 is SGHKS and CDR2 is YYEKEE (reference sequence). Written as DNA, the CDR3 is TGTGCCAGCAGCTTGACCGGGACAGGGGGGAGGACTGAAGCTTTCTTT. Its protein is CASSLTGTGGRTEAFF.

This clonotype was counted many times. The V call is TRBV12-3 or TRBV12-4, the J call TRBJ2-5; 10 nucleotides align to TRBD1. The CDR3 covers 16 residues. J gave up 5 bases and V 2 bases, and 8 bases lay outside the gene matches. This chain's CDR3 is CASSLYRTGGSETQYF. CDR3 sequence (DNA): TGTGCCAGCAGTTTATATCGGACAGGGGGTTCGGAGACCCAGTACTTC.

The table lists this clonotype with many counts. The rearrangement joins TRBV7-8 to TRBJ2-1; 16 bases fit TRBD2. The V and J ends lost 3 bases and 4 bases, in that order; junction bases with no gene match: 9. The length of the CDR3 is 19 residues. Germline V lookup: CDR1 SGHVS, CDR2 FQNEAQ. CDR3 DNA: TGTGCCAGCAGCTTTCTCTCGGGACTAGCGGGGGGGCTTTACAATGAGCAGTTCTTC. It yields the protein CASSFLSGLAGGLYNEQFF.

A note on this clonotype: An end of the junction differs from the germline gene, which may be a read error. The chain joins TRBV5-6 to TRBJ2-1; D is possibly TRBD2 (7 bases). CDR1 is SGHDT and CDR2 is YYEEEE in the germline V gene. CDR3 length: 14 amino acids. CDR3 nucleotides: TGTGCCAGCAGCTTGGTGGCGGGGGACAATAAGCAGTTCTTC. This translates into CASSLVAGDNKQFF.

About this clonotype itself: This may come from a read error, since a much larger clone is one base off. The rearrangement uses TRBV6-5 and TRBJ2-7; TRBD1 aligns across 8 bases. The CDR3 is 13 residues long. CDR1 is MNHEY, CDR2 SVGAGI, per germline. This CDR3 reads CASSSTGVYKQYF. DNA of the CDR3: TGTGCCAGCAGTTCGACAGGGGTCTACAAGCAGTACTTC.

The sample holds many counts of this clonotype. This may be a read error: a much more frequent sequence differs by one nucleotide. This rearrangement joins TRBV7-2 to TRBJ2-5; D unresolved. Looked up from germline, CDR1 is SGHTA and CDR2 is FQGNSA. CDR3 length equals 13 residues. The V end lost 5 bases, the J end lost 5 bases, and 12 bases lay between the germline ends. The CDR3 nucleotides are TGTGCCAGCAGCCGAGACTGGCGGGAGACCCAGTACTTC. This codes for CASSRDWRETQYF.

Many counts were recorded for this clonotype. The V gene is TRBV6-2 or TRBV6-3, the J gene TRBJ2-5; D may be TRBD1 or TRBD2 (6 bases each). The ends were cut back, 10 bases at V and 5 bases at J, with 20 bases in the middle. This CDR3 has 14 residues. CDR1 and CDR2 (germline): MNHEY, SVGEGT. In DNA, the CDR3 is TGTGCCATCTCAGGGGATCGGGGGCCGGAGACCCAGTACTTC. Its protein is CAISGDRGPETQYF.

V and J are TRBV10-1 and TRBJ2-1; D not certain. The length of the CDR3 is 14 residues. Between the trimmed V and J ends, which lost 2 bases and 1 base, there was a span of 6 bases. Germline values: CDR1 WNHNN, CDR2 SYGVQD (reference sequence). CDR3 protein: CASSEEVSYNEQFF. CDR3 nucleotides: TGCGCCAGCAGTGAGGAGGTTTCCTACAATGAGCAGTTCTTC.

This clonotype showed up many times. This chain connects TRBV4-3 to TRBJ2-5, with 8 bases that match TRBD1. The CDR3 is made up of 15 amino acids. The J segment lost 0 bases and the V segment lost 3 bases, leaving 3 bases of the junction unmatched. CDR1 and CDR2 (germline): LGHNA, YSLEER. DNA for the CDR3: TGCGCCAGCAGCCAGGAGGACAGGGACCAAGAGACCCAGTACTTC. Its protein product is CASSQEDRDQETQYF.

The chain combines TRBV6-2 or TRBV6-3 with TRBJ2-7; D ambiguous. The germline V gene encodes CDR1 MNHEY and CDR2 SVGEGT. V lost 8 bases and J 5 bases, leaving 28 bases between the germline ends. The CDR3 runs 17 residues. CDR3 in DNA: TGTGCCAGCCGCCCCATGGGGTTAGCTGGAACCAACCACGAGCAGTACTTC. This gives the protein CASRPMGLAGTNHEQYF.

The rearrangement uses TRBV18 and TRBJ1-2; D is uncertain. Trimming stripped 3 bases from V and 8 bases from J, with 10 bases between. The germline V gene encodes CDR1 KGHSH and CDR2 LQKENI. CDR3 length: 12 residues. The CDR3 protein is CASSPTFGGYTF. In DNA form, the CDR3 reads TGTGCCAGCTCACCCACCTTCGGGGGCTACACCTTC. The whole variable domain, remainder taken from reference TRBV18 and TRBJ1-2, is NAGVMQNPRHLVRRRGQEARLRCSPMKGHSHVYWYRQLPEEGLKFMVYLQKENIIDESGMPKERFSAEFPKEGPSILRIQQVVRGDSAAYFCASSPTFGGYTFGSGTRLTVV.

For this clonotype: With a much larger clone just one base away, this may be a read error. The V and J genes are TRBV9 and TRBJ2-7; 7 bases align to TRBD2. Trimming took 4 bases from V and 7 from J; bases not matched to a gene: 23. The V gene's germline CDR1 is SGDLS and CDR2 YYNGEE. The CDR3 is 18 amino acids. CDR3 nucleotide sequence: TGTGCCAGCAGCATCCGACTAGCAAAGGGAGGCTCCTACAATGAGCAGTACTTC. Encoded protein: CASSIRLAKGGSYNEQYF.

The genes are TRBV30 and TRBJ2-7; a weak D match, TRBD1 (5 bases). The CDR3 has 13 residues. The ends were cut back, 0 bases at V and 5 bases at J, with 11 bases in the middle. Germline V gene lookup returns CDR1 GTSNPN and CDR2 SVGIG (reference sequence). In DNA, the CDR3 is TGTGCCTGGAGTGTAACCAGGGCGAACGAGCAGTACTTC. This encodes CAWSVTRANEQYF.

This clonotype was recorded many times. V usage is TRBV7-7 and J usage is TRBJ2-1; possible D gene TRBD1, 6 bases. Deletions cut 3 bases from V and 9 bases from J, with 15 bases between. The CDR3 has 14 residues. Germline V CDR1 and CDR2: SSHAT, FNYEAQ (reference sequence). CDR3 in amino acids: CASSLGHGVGEQFF. DNA of the CDR3: TGTGCCAGCAGCTTGGGACACGGAGTCGGTGAGCAGTTCTTC.

Concerning this clonotype itself: A much larger clone lies a single base off, so this may be a read error. The CDR3 loop is CASSLGGQGRYRNEQYF. In DNA, the CDR3 is TGCGCCAGCAGCTTGGGGGGACAGGGACGTTACAGGAATGAGCAGTACTTC. The chain uses TRBV5-1 and TRBJ2-1, with 9 nucleotides matching TRBD1. The end of the DNA aligns better with TRBJ2-7, so the J call may be wrong. From germline, CDR1 is SGHRS and CDR2 YFSETQ. CDR3 length: 17 amino acids.

This clonotype was picked up a small number of times. V and J are TRBV20-1 and TRBJ1-2, with 7 bases fitting TRBD1. The CDR3 covers 14 residues. Germline loops: CDR1 DFQATT, CDR2 SNEGSKA (reference sequence). With V trimmed by 4 bases and J by 7 bases, 12 bases remained unmatched. The CDR3 DNA follows: TGCAGTGCTACTTCCGGGACAGCGGTTCCTGGCTACACCTTC. It translates to CSATSGTAVPGYTF.

This clonotype was seen more than once but under ten times. Germline is not matched at one junction end, which may reflect a read error. This chain joins TRBV20-1 and TRBJ2-2, with TRBD2 as a possible D gene (6 bases). Germline CDR1 is DFQATT and CDR2 is SNEGSKA (reference sequence). The CDR3 is 14 amino acids. CDR3 region: CSAASGSNTGERFF. The CDR3 region has the DNA TGCAGTGCTGCAAGCGGGTCCAACACCGGGGAGCGGTTTTTT.

The chain combines TRBV7-2 with TRBJ2-3, with 10 positions matching TRBD2. V shed 5 bases and J 2 bases; nucleotides not matched to a gene: 7. CDR3 length: 16 amino acids. From germline, CDR1 is SGHTA and CDR2 FQGNSA. CDR3 DNA: TGTGCCAGCAGCCCTGTAGGACTAGCGGACACAGATACGCAGTATTTT. Translating gives CASSPVGLADTDTQYF.

This clonotype was observed a handful of times. The chain combines TRBV7-9 with TRBJ1-6; D gene ambiguous. The CDR3 covers 15 residues. The ends were cut back, 4 bases at V and 5 bases at J, with 12 bases in the middle. Germline V lookup: CDR1 SEHNR, CDR2 FQNEAQ (reference sequence). The chain's CDR3 is CASSWRAGNNSPLHF. CDR3 in DNA: TGTGCCAGCAGCTGGCGCGCGGGAAATAATTCACCCCTCCACTTT.